This TCR beta chain stems from a study of blood T cell repertoires in COVID-19. Study context: T cells, B-cell-depleted T cells, or PBMCs supplied cDNA or gDNA.

Cohort allocation depended upon clinical history that participants reported. In the 2 weeks before study entry, exposed participants met a COVID-19 case, which was PCR-confirmed or clinician-diagnosed. Original processing notes: It was from reference gene primer amplification that nucleated cell counts were estimated. TCRdb's table, derived via immunoSEQ multiplex PCR, lists solely in-frame clones and lacks some. V and J calls and clone size are those listed in that table; D and trimming were worked out from the DNA. The sample shows about 270,000 clones, 80% to 95% of them seen only once. Sequencing was done on a sample of PBMCs or T cells enriched from blood (not recorded which). This receptor was obtained from a man in his forties or fifties who had been exposed to COVID-19.

CDR3 in amino acids: CASSVDRYQETQYF. DNA of the CDR3: TGTGCCAGCAGCGTCGACAGGTACCAAGAGACCCAGTACTTC. This chain connects TRBV7-2 to TRBJ2-5; maybe TRBD1 (6 bases). CDR3 length equals 14 residues. Trimming removed 5 bases from V and 0 bases from J, with 10 bases in between. The germline V gene has CDR1 SGHTA and CDR2 FQGNSA.